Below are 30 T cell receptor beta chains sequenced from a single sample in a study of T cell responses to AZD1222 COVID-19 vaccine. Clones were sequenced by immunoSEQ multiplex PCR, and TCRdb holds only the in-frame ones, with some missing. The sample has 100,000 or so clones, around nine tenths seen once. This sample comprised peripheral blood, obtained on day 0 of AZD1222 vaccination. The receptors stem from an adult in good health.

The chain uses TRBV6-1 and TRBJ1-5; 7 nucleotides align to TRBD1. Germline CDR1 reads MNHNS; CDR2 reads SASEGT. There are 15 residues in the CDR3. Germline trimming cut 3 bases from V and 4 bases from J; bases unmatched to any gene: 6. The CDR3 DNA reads TGTGCCAGCAGTGAGAGGGACAGAGCTAATCAGCCCCAGCATTTT. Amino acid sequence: CASSERDRANQPQHF.

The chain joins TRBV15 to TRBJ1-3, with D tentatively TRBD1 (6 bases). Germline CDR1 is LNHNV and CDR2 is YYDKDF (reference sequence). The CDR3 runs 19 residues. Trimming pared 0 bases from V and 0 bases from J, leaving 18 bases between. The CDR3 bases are TGTGCCACCAGCAGAGAACTGGGACAATGGGGATTCTCTGGAAACACCATATATTTT. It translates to CATSRELGQWGFSGNTIYF.

This CDR3 reads CASSPWTNQPQHF. CDR3 sequence (DNA): TGTGCCAGTAGTCCATGGACCAATCAGCCCCAGCATTTT. V is TRBV19 and J is TRBJ1-5; unclear D gene. CDR1 and CDR2 from the germline V gene are LNHDA and SQIVND (reference sequence). The CDR3 contains 13 residues. V was cut by 5 bases and J by 3 bases, with 8 bases left in between.

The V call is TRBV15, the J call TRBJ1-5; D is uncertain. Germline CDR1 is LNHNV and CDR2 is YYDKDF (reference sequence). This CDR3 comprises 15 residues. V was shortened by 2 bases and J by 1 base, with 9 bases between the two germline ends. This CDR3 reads CATSRSRQSNQPQHF. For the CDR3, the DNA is TGTGCCACCAGCAGAAGTCGACAAAGCAATCAGCCCCAGCATTTT.

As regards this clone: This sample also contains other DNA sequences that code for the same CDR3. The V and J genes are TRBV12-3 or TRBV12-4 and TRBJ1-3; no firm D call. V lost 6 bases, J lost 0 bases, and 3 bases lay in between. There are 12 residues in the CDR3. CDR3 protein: CASSLSGNTIYF. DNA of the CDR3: TGTGCCAGCAGCCTCTCTGGAAACACCATATATTTT.

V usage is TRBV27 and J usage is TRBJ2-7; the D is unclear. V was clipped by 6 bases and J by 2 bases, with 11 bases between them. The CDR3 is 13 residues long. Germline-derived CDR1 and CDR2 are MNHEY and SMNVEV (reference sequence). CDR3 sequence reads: CASSTAPAYEQYF. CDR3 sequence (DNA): TGTGCCAGCAGCACAGCGCCGGCCTACGAGCAGTACTTC.

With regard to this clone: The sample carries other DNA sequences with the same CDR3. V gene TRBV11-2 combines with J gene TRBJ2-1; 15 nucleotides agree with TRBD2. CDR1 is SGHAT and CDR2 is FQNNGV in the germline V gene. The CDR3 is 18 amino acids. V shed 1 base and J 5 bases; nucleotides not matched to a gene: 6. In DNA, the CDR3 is TGTGCCAGCAGCTTAGGGACTAGCGGGAGGGCCAAACACAATGAGCAGTTCTTC. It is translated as CASSLGTSGRAKHNEQFF.

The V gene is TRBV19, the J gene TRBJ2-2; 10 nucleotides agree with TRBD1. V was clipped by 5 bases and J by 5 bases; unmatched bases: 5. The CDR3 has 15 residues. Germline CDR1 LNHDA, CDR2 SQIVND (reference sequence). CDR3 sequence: CASSPQGQGTGELFF. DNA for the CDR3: TGTGCCAGTAGTCCCCAGGGACAGGGGACCGGGGAGCTGTTTTTT.

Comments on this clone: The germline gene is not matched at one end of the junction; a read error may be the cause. Here the CDR3 DNA reads TGTGCCAGCATCTTGGGTGGAACCCCATACGAGCAGTACTTC. It specifies CASILGGTPYEQYF. The chain is built from TRBV5-6 and TRBJ2-7; D call uncertain. CDR3 length equals 14 residues. CDR1 and CDR2 from the germline V gene are SGHDT and YYEEEE.

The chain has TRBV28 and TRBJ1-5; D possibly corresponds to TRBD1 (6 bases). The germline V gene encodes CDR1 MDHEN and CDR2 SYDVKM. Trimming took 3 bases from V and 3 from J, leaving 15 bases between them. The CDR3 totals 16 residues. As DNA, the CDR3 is TGTGCCAGCAGTTTTCCCACAGGGATGATCAATCAGCCCCAGCATTTT. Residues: CASSFPTGMINQPQHF.

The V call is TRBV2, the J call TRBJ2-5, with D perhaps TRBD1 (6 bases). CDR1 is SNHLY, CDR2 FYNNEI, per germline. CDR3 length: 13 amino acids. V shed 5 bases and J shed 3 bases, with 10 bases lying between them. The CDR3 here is CASSYRVEETQYF. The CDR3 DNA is TGTGCCAGCAGTTACAGGGTGGAAGAGACCCAGTACTTC.

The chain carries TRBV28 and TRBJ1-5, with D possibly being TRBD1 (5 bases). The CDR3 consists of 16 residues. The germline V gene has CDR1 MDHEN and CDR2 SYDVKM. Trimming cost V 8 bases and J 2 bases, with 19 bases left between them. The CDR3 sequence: CASGPWASGGNQPQHF. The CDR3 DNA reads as TGTGCCAGCGGACCCTGGGCCTCGGGGGGCAATCAGCCCCAGCATTTT.

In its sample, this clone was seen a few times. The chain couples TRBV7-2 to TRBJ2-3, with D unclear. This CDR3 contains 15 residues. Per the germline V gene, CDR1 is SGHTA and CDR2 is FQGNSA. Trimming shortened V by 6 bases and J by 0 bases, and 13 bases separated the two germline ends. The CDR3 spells CASRLNPTSTDTQYF. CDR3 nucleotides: TGTGCCAGCAGGCTAAATCCAACTAGCACAGATACGCAGTATTTT.

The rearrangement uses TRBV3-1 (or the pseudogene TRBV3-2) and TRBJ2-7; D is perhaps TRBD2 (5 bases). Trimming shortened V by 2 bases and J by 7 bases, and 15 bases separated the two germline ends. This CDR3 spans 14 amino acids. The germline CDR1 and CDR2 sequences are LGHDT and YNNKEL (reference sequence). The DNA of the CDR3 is TGTGCCAGCAGCCAACTAGCTCCGATAGTTGAGCAGTACTTC. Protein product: CASSQLAPIVEQYF.

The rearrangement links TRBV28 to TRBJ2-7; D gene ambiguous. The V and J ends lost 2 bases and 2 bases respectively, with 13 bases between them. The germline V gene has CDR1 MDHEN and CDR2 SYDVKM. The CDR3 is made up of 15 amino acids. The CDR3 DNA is TGTGCCAGCAGTTTAGACTTCCTGTCTGCCTACGAGCAGTACTTC. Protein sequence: CASSLDFLSAYEQYF.

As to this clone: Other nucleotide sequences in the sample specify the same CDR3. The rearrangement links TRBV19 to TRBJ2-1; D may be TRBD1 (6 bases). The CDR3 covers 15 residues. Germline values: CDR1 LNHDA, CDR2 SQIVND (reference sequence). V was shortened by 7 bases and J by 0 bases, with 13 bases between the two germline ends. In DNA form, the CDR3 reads TGTGCCAGTAAACCCGACAGGAGCTCCTACAATGAGCAGTTCTTC. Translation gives CASKPDRSSYNEQFF.

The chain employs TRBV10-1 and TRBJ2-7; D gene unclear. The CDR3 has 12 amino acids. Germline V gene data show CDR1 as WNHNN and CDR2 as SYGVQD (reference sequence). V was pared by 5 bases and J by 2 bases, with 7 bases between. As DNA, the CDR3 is TGCGCCAGCAGTCAAGTCCCCTACGAGCAGTACTTC. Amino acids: CASSQVPYEQYF.

In DNA form, the CDR3 reads TGCGCCAGCAGCCCCCCTCCAGAGACCCAGTACTTC. Amino acid sequence: CASSPPPETQYF. J is TRBJ2-5 and V is TRBV4-1; unclear D gene. Germline CDR1 is MGHRA and CDR2 is YSYEKL. CDR3 length: 12 amino acids. Trimming stripped 4 bases from V and 4 bases from J, with 7 bases between.

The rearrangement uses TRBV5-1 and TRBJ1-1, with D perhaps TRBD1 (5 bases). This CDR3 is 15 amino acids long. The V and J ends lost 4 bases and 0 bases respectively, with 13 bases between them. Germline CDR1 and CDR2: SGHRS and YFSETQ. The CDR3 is CASSQYRNLNTEAFF. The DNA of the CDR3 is TGCGCCAGCAGCCAGTACAGGAATCTGAACACTGAAGCTTTCTTT.

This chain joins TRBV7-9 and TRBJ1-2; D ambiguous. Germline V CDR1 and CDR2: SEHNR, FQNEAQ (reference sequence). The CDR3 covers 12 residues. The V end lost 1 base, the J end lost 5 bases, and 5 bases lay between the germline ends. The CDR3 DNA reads TGTGCCAGCAGCTTAGACTTATATGGCTACACCTTC. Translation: CASSLDLYGYTF.

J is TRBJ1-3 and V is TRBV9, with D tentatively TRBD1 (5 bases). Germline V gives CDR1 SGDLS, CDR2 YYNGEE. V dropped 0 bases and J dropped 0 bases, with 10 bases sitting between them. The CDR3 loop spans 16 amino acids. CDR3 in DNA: TGTGCCAGCAGCGTAGACCCGGACATCTCTGGAAACACCATATATTTT. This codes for CASSVDPDISGNTIYF.

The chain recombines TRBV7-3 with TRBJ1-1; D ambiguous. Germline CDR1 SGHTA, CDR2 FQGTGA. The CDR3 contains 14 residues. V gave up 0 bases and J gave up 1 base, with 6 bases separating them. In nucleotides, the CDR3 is TGTGCCAGCAGCTTAACAGGGCCGAACACTGAAGCTTTCTTT. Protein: CASSLTGPNTEAFF.

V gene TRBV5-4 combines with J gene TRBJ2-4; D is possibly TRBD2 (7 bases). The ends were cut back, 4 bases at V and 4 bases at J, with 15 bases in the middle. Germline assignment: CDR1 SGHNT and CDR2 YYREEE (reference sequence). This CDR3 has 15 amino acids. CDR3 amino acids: CASSGGDKAKNIQYF. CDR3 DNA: TGTGCCAGCAGCGGGGGGGACAAGGCGAAAAACATTCAGTACTTC.

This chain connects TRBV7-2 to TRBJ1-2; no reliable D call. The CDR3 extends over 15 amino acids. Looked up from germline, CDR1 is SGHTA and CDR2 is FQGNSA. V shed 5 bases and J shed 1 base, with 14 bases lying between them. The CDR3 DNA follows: TGTGCCAGCAGCCCGGCCGGCAACGGTAACTATGGCTACACCTTC. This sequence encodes CASSPAGNGNYGYTF.

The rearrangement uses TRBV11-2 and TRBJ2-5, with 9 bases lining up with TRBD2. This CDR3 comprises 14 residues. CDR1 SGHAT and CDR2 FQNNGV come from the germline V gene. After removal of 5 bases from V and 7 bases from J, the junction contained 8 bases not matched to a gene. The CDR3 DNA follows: TGTGCCAGCAGCCCGACTAGCGGCGGTGGGACCCAGTACTTC. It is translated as CASSPTSGGGTQYF.

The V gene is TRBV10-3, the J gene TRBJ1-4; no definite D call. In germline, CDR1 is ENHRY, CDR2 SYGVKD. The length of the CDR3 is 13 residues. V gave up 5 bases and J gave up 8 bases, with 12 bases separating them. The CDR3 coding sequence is TGTGCCATCAGTAAGGACCAAGGAGAAAAACTGTTTTTT. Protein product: CAISKDQGEKLFF.

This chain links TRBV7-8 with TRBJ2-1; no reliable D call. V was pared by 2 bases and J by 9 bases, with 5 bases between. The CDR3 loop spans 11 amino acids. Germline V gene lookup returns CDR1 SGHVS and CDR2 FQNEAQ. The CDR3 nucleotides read TGTGCCAGCAGCTTAATACGTGAGCAGTTCTTC. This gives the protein CASSLIREQFF. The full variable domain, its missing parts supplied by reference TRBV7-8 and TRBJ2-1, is GAGVSQSPRYKVAKRGQDVALRCDPISGHVSLFWYQQALGQGPEFLTYFQNEAQLDKSGLPSDRFFAERPEGSVSTLKIQRTQQEDSAVYLCASSLIREQFFGPGTRLTVL.

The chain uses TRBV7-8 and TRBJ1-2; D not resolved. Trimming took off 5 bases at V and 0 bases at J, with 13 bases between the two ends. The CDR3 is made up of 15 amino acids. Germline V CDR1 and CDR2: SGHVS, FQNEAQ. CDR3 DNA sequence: TGTGCCAGCAGCCAAAGGGATAAAGCTAACTATGGCTACACCTTC. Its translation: CASSQRDKANYGYTF.

The CDR3 DNA reads TGTGCCACCGAGGGGGACGGGGACAATGAGCAGTTCTTC. The encoded protein is CATEGDGDNEQFF. This chain uses TRBV24-1 with TRBJ2-1; a weak D match, TRBD1 (6 bases). Germline-derived CDR1 and CDR2 are KGHDR and SFDVKD. The germline V and J ends were trimmed by 9 bases and 5 bases, with 13 bases remaining between them. This CDR3 contains 13 residues.

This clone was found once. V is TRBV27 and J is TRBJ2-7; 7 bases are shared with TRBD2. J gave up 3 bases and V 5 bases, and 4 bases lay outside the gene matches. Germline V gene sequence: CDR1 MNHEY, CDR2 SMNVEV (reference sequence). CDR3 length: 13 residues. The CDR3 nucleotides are TGTGCCAGCAGTAGGGGAGGGGTCTACGAGCAGTACTTC. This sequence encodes CASSRGGVYEQYF.